These 24 T cell receptor beta chains came from one sample sequenced in a study of T cells after yellow fever vaccination. TCRdb re-derived calls from the 5' RACE reads in MiXCR, one entry per CDR3 protein. The sample has 620,000 or so distinct CDR3 sequences, approximately 13% seen once. The sample in question was PBMCs, obtained on the day of the yellow fever booster vaccination. These receptors were collected from a young man who received the YFV17D yellow fever vaccine.

The chain combines TRBV12-3 or TRBV12-4 with TRBJ2-7; either TRBD1 or TRBD2 may supply D (5 bases each). This CDR3 has 12 amino acids. Trimming removed 9 bases at V and 2 bases at J, with 11 bases between. The DNA for the CDR3 is TGTGCCAGTGTCGGGGCCACCTACGAGCAGTACTTC. Protein sequence: CASVGATYEQYF.

The CDR3 coding sequence is TGTGCCTGGAGTAGGGCGTCAGGGAAAAACATTCAGTACTTC. Its translation is CAWSRASGKNIQYF. The chain is built from TRBV30 and TRBJ2-4, with D possibly matching TRBD1 (5 bases). With 2 bases removed from V and 4 bases from J, the gap between germline ends came to 12 bases. The CDR3 is made up of 14 amino acids. Per germline, CDR1 GTSNPN and CDR2 SVGIG (reference sequence).

This clonotype appeared many times. V gene TRBV29-1 combines with J gene TRBJ2-2; maybe TRBD2 (5 bases). Germline V gene sequence: CDR1 SQVTM, CDR2 ANQGSEA. This CDR3 region has 13 residues. Trimming cost V 7 bases and J 6 bases, with 15 bases left between them. CDR3 in amino acids: CSGQRGVAGELFF. CDR3 bases: TGCAGCGGACAACGGGGTGTAGCCGGGGAGCTGTTTTTT.

This clonotype has only a few counts. The J gene is TRBJ2-3, the V gene TRBV23-1; 8 bases line up with TRBD2. TRBV23-1 is placed among ORFs of uncertain function. V dropped 6 bases and J dropped 5; count of bases not matched to a gene: 13. CDR3 length: 16 amino acids. The CDR3 DNA sequence: TGCGCCAGCAGCCAAAAAAACCCGGGAGGGTTAGATACGCAGTATTTT. It codes for CASSQKNPGGLDTQYF.

This clonotype was picked up a small number of times. The chain has TRBV16 and TRBJ2-7, with 9 bases matching TRBD1. Germline V gene sequence: CDR1 KGHSY, CDR2 FQNENV. The CDR3 sequence is 15 residues long. J was trimmed by 1 base and V by 4 bases; bases with no gene match: 5. CDR3 region: CASSLRDRVSYEQYF. CDR3 DNA sequence: TGTGCCAGCAGCCTCCGGGACAGGGTATCCTACGAGCAGTACTTC. The full variable domain, in which reference TRBV16 and TRBJ2-7 provide the parts outside the CDR3, is GEEVAQTPKHLVRGEGQKAKLYCAPIKGHSYVFWYQQVLKNEFKFLISFQNENVFDETGMPKERFSAKCLPNSPCSLEIQATKLEDSAVYFCASSLRDRVSYEQYFGPGTRLTVT.

The chain has TRBV19 and TRBJ1-2; D is uncertain. The germline CDR1 and CDR2 sequences are LNHDA and SQIVND (reference sequence). V was clipped by 9 bases and J by 8 bases, with 22 bases between them. The length of the CDR3 is 14 residues. In DNA, the CDR3 is TGTGCCAGCCAGACCCGGGGAGCCGAGGGAGGCTACACCTTC. Encoded protein: CASQTRGAEGGYTF.

The chain couples TRBV14 to TRBJ2-7; D is ambiguous. The CDR3 loop spans 16 amino acids. Trimming pared 2 bases from V and 2 bases from J, leaving 16 bases between. The V gene's germline CDR1 is SGHDN and CDR2 FVKESK. The CDR3 loop is CASSQSREVGTYEQYF. The CDR3 DNA is TGTGCCAGCAGCCAAAGTCGCGAGGTAGGGACCTACGAGCAGTACTTC.

This clonotype was seen only a few times. The chain couples TRBV12-3 or TRBV12-4 to TRBJ2-6; perhaps TRBD2 as D (6 bases). This CDR3 is 17 amino acids long. Trimming removed 6 bases at V and 0 bases at J, with 15 bases between. The CDR3 DNA is TGTGCCAGCAGGGGAGGAGGGCGGCTCTCTGGGGCCAACGTCCTGACTTTC. Its protein product is CASRGGGRLSGANVLTF.

This clonotype was recorded a few times. This chain connects TRBV5-1 to TRBJ2-5, with 12 bases lining up with TRBD1. The ends lost 5 bases at V and 5 bases at J; junction bases unmatched: 10. This CDR3 has 16 residues. CDR1 and CDR2 (germline): SGHRS, YFSETQ. CDR3 sequence: CASRSGTGGETETQYF. The CDR3 DNA reads as TGCGCCAGCAGATCGGGGACAGGGGGCGAGACGGAGACCCAGTACTTC. The variable domain in full, completed from reference TRBV5-1 and TRBJ2-5, reads KAGVTQTPRYLIKTRGQQVTLSCSPISGHRSVSWYQQTPGQGLQFLFEYFSETQRNKGNFPGRFSGRQFSNSRSEMNVSTLELGDSALYLCASRSGTGGETETQYFGPGTRLLVL.

The chain carries TRBV29-1 and TRBJ2-4, with D possibly matching TRBD2 (6 bases). This CDR3 is 12 amino acids long. Germline loops: CDR1 SQVTM, CDR2 ANQGSEA. Trimming left V 4 bases short and J 6 bases short, with 10 bases between. The CDR3 DNA is TGCAGCGTTGGAGCGGGCGCAAACATTCAGTACTTC. This sequence encodes CSVGAGANIQYF. The variable domain in full, with the rest retrieved from reference TRBV29-1 and TRBJ2-4, is SAVISQKPSRDICQRGTSLTIQCQVDSQVTMMFWYRQQPGQSLTLIATANQGSEATYESGFVIDKFPISRPNLTFSTLTVSNMSPEDSSIYLCSVGAGANIQYFGAGTRLSVL.

This clonotype has more than one count but fewer than ten. The chain is built from TRBV6-5 and TRBJ2-7; D is uncertain. Trimming removed 4 bases from V and 3 bases from J, with 7 bases in between. The CDR3 runs to 12 residues. Germline V gives CDR1 MNHEY, CDR2 SVGAGI. The CDR3 sequence is CASSSLFYEQYF. The CDR3 nucleotides are TGTGCCAGCAGTTCCCTTTTCTACGAGCAGTACTTC.

This clonotype was seen only a few times. The chain couples TRBV20-1 to TRBJ1-1, with a tentative D call TRBD1 (5 bases). CDR1 is DFQATT and CDR2 is SNEGSKA in the germline V gene (reference sequence). This CDR3 contains 10 residues. Trimming stripped 7 bases from V and 3 bases from J, with 6 bases between. The CDR3 here is CSGQYTEAFF. In DNA form, the CDR3 reads TGCAGTGGACAGTACACTGAAGCTTTCTTT.

In this sample, this clonotype turned up many times. DNA for the CDR3: TGTGCCAGCAGCCTGGGGGCGGGAGCGGCATACGAGCAGTACTTC. It encodes CASSLGAGAAYEQYF. The chain links TRBV7-2 to TRBJ2-7; a weak D match, TRBD2 (7 bases). V lost 5 bases, J lost 4 bases, and 18 bases lay in between. The CDR3 has 15 amino acids. The germline gives CDR1 SGHTA, CDR2 FQGNSA. Full variable domain (remainder filled in from reference TRBV7-2 and TRBJ2-7): GAGVSQSPSNKVTEKGKDVELRCDPISGHTALYWYRQSLGQGLEFLIYFQGNSAPDKSGLPSDRFSAERTGGSVSTLTIQRTQQEDSAVYLCASSLGAGAAYEQYFGPGTRLTVT.

This sequence joins TRBV28 and TRBJ2-1; the D gene is possibly TRBD1 (5 bases). Germline V gene data show CDR1 as MDHEN and CDR2 as SYDVKM. Trimming took 3 bases from V and 0 from J, leaving 15 bases between them. This CDR3 region has 17 residues. This CDR3 is CASSFRQGSSSYNEQFF. The CDR3, as DNA: TGTGCCAGCAGTTTCAGGCAGGGTAGCAGCTCCTACAATGAGCAGTTCTTC.

The V and J genes are TRBV20-1 and TRBJ2-3, with TRBD2 identical over 14 bases. The junction had 13 bases not matched to a gene; V was cut back by 4 bases and J by 4 bases. Germline V CDR1 and CDR2: DFQATT, SNEGSKA (reference sequence). The length of the CDR3 is 18 residues. Written as DNA, the CDR3 is TGCAGTGCTACCGCGGGACTAGCGGGAGTGGGCGGCGCAGATACGCAGTATTTT. Its translation is CSATAGLAGVGGADTQYF.

This clonotype was seen at least ten times. The CDR3 sequence: CASSLRGQGLTYEQYF. CDR3 bases: TGTGCCAGCAGCTTAAGGGGACAGGGGCTCACCTACGAGCAGTACTTC. The V gene is TRBV7-2, the J gene TRBJ2-7, with 10 bases matching TRBD1. Trimming removed 2 bases from V and 2 bases from J; junction bases left unmatched: 6. CDR3 length: 16 residues. Germline lookup yields CDR1 SGHTA and CDR2 FQGNSA.

This clonotype was seen many times. This sequence joins TRBV29-1 and TRBJ2-3; possibly TRBD2 for D (6 bases). CDR3 size: 15 residues. Germline V gives CDR1 SQVTM, CDR2 ANQGSEA. The germline V and J ends were trimmed by 7 bases and 6 bases, with 23 bases remaining between them. The CDR3 sequence: CSADGGANGPDTQYF. CDR3 nucleotide sequence: TGCAGCGCAGACGGGGGAGCTAACGGCCCCGATACGCAGTATTTT.

The chain recombines TRBV5-4 with TRBJ1-1; D unclear. In germline, CDR1 is SGHNT, CDR2 YYREEE (reference sequence). The CDR3 is 14 residues long. Trimming removed 4 bases from V and 3 bases from J, with 13 bases in between. CDR3 DNA sequence: TGTGCCAGCAGCCTCATGGCCCGGGACACTGAAGCTTTCTTT. This codes for CASSLMARDTEAFF.

This clonotype was observed a handful of times. The chain has TRBV18 and TRBJ2-3; D is unresolved. Trimming took off 2 bases at V and 0 bases at J, with 12 bases between the two ends. In germline, CDR1 is KGHSH, CDR2 LQKENI. This CDR3 comprises 16 residues. In DNA, the CDR3 is TGTGCCAGCTCACCAGTCCGCTTTCCGAGCACAGATACGCAGTATTTT. Its translation is CASSPVRFPSTDTQYF.

This clonotype occurred a few times. DNA of the CDR3: TGCAGCGTTGGAGATGGGGGGCTCCGTGAAAGTAACTATGGCTACACCTTC. This gives the protein CSVGDGGLRESNYGYTF. The chain links TRBV29-1 to TRBJ1-2; perhaps TRBD1 as D (6 bases). The germline CDR1 and CDR2 sequences are SQVTM and ANQGSEA. This CDR3 has 17 amino acids. V was cut by 4 bases and J by 1 base, with 22 bases left in between. The full variable domain, in which reference TRBV29-1 and TRBJ1-2 provide the parts outside the CDR3, is SAVISQKPSRDICQRGTSLTIQCQVDSQVTMMFWYRQQPGQSLTLIATANQGSEATYESGFVIDKFPISRPNLTFSTLTVSNMSPEDSSIYLCSVGDGGLRESNYGYTFGSGTRLTVV.

The sample holds many counts of this clonotype. V is TRBV7-2 and J is TRBJ1-4; D call uncertain. The CDR3 is 13 residues long. Between the trimmed V and J ends, which lost 5 bases and 8 bases, there was a span of 12 bases. In germline, CDR1 is SGHTA, CDR2 FQGNSA. CDR3 bases: TGTGCCAGCAGCGAAGGGCCTGGCGAAAAACTGTTTTTT. This encodes CASSEGPGEKLFF.

The chain has TRBV29-1 and TRBJ2-5; perhaps D is TRBD1 or TRBD2 (5 bases each). Germline V gives CDR1 SQVTM, CDR2 ANQGSEA. Trimming left V 6 bases short and J 8 bases short, with 25 bases between. CDR3 length equals 15 residues. The CDR3 is CSVAGGTVTRFTQYF. The DNA of the CDR3 is TGCAGCGTGGCTGGGGGAACGGTTACACGGTTTACCCAGTACTTC.

V usage is TRBV7-2 and J usage is TRBJ2-3; perhaps TRBD2 as D (5 bases). CDR1 is SGHTA, CDR2 FQGNSA, per germline. Trimming pared 3 bases from V and 10 bases from J, leaving 8 bases between. The CDR3 has 11 amino acids. CDR3 region: CASSLGVSQYF. The CDR3 DNA reads as TGTGCCAGCAGCTTGGGAGTTTCGCAGTATTTT.

This clonotype was picked up many times. The V call is TRBV7-9, the J call TRBJ1-1; D is unclear. Germline V gene data show CDR1 as SEHNR and CDR2 as FQNEAQ (reference sequence). The CDR3 is 13 residues long. Trimming took 4 bases from V and 7 from J, leaving 13 bases between them. The DNA for the CDR3 is TGTGCCAGCAGCTACGATGAGTCGTTTGAAGCTTTCTTT. Amino acid sequence: CASSYDESFEAFF.